The 25 T cell receptor beta chains below were found in one sample sequenced in a study of T cell responses to AZD1222 COVID-19 vaccine. Clones were sequenced by immunoSEQ multiplex PCR, and TCRdb holds only the in-frame ones, with some missing. Among 95,000 to 150,000 clones, roughly nine tenths were seen once, and the ten largest hold about 10%. Specimen: peripheral blood, collected on day 0 of AZD1222 vaccination. These receptors came from an adult in good health.

V gene TRBV28 combines with J gene TRBJ2-7, with 10 bases identical to TRBD2. The junction had 13 bases not matched to a gene; V was cut back by 6 bases and J by 5 bases. CDR1 is MDHEN, CDR2 SYDVKM, per germline. The CDR3 has 16 amino acids. CDR3 loop: CASSPTSLAGDHEQYF. As DNA, the CDR3 is TGTGCCAGCAGCCCGACCTCCCTAGCGGGAGACCACGAGCAGTACTTC.

A single count supports this clone. This sequence joins TRBV5-1 and TRBJ1-1, with D unclear. This CDR3 is built from 16 residues. Deletions cut 0 bases from V and 2 bases from J, with 14 bases between. From germline, CDR1 is SGHRS and CDR2 YFSETQ. The CDR3 loop is CASSLDDRNLNTEAFF. CDR3 sequence (DNA): TGCGCCAGCAGCTTGGATGACCGAAACCTCAACACTGAAGCTTTCTTT.

The J gene is TRBJ2-7, the V gene TRBV10-1; 15 bases are shared with TRBD2. Germline CDR1 reads WNHNN; CDR2 reads SYGVQD (reference sequence). The J segment lost 2 bases and the V segment lost 4 bases, leaving 9 bases of the junction unmatched. This CDR3 contains 18 residues. DNA for the CDR3: TGCGCCAGCAGTGCTGGACTAGCGGGAGGGACAAGAACCTACGAGCAGTACTTC. Translated, it gives CASSAGLAGGTRTYEQYF.

The DNA of the CDR3 is TGTGCCAGCAGCCAGCACGGGCAGCGCACTGGTCAAGAGACCCAGTACTTC. Residues: CASSQHGQRTGQETQYF. The chain has TRBV14 and TRBJ2-5, with unresolved D. The V end lost 3 bases, the J end lost 2 bases, and 19 bases lay between the germline ends. CDR1 is SGHDN and CDR2 is FVKESK in the germline V gene. This CDR3 region has 17 residues.

This clone was recorded once. The chain combines TRBV19 with TRBJ1-1, with D possibly being TRBD1 (5 bases). CDR3 length equals 14 residues. CDR1 LNHDA and CDR2 SQIVND come from the germline V gene (reference sequence). The V end lost 4 bases, the J end lost 1 base, and 10 bases lay between the germline ends. CDR3 in amino acids: CASSRGTENTEAFF. In DNA form, the CDR3 reads TGTGCCAGTAGTAGAGGGACGGAGAACACTGAAGCTTTCTTT. Using reference TRBV19 and TRBJ1-1 for the parts outside the CDR3, the full variable domain is DGGITQSPKYLFRKEGQNVTLSCEQNLNHDAMYWYRQDPGQGLRLIYYSQIVNDFQKGDIAEGYSVSREKKESFPLTVTSAQKNPTAFYLCASSRGTENTEAFFGQGTRLTVV.

This chain uses TRBV7-2 with TRBJ1-2; D is ambiguous. Trimming cost V 3 bases and J 8 bases, with 7 bases left between them. Germline CDR1 and CDR2: SGHTA and FQGNSA. There are 11 residues in the CDR3. The CDR3 sequence: CASSLGDGYTF. The CDR3, as DNA: TGTGCCAGCAGCTTGGGCGACGGCTACACCTTC.

The CDR3 DNA sequence: TGTGCCAGCAGCTTAGGTGCATTGGGTTTTCAGCCCCAGCATTTT. It encodes CASSLGALGFQPQHF. This sequence joins TRBV7-2 and TRBJ1-5, with D uncertain. The CDR3 runs to 15 residues. Trimming removed 1 base from V and 6 bases from J, with 13 bases in between. Germline lookup yields CDR1 SGHTA and CDR2 FQGNSA.

The V gene is TRBV6-6, the J gene TRBJ2-6; weak D call: TRBD1 (5 bases). CDR3 length: 15 amino acids. Germline V gene lookup returns CDR1 MNHNY and CDR2 SVGAGI (reference sequence). V dropped 6 bases and J dropped 0 bases, with 9 bases sitting between them. The CDR3, as DNA: TGTGCCAGCAGCCCGGACATCTCTGGGGCCAACGTCCTGACTTTC. Protein sequence: CASSPDISGANVLTF.

This chain links TRBV7-2 with TRBJ2-7, with D perhaps matching TRBD2 (5 bases). V lost 5 bases and J lost 1, with 9 bases in between. Germline loops: CDR1 SGHTA, CDR2 FQGNSA. This CDR3 comprises 13 residues. The CDR3 sequence is CASSPGRSYEQYF. In DNA form, the CDR3 reads TGTGCCAGCAGCCCGGGAAGGTCCTACGAGCAGTACTTC.

The chain couples TRBV7-9 to TRBJ1-2; D gene unclear. The CDR3 contains 15 residues. The V end lost 1 base, the J end lost 5 bases, and 14 bases lay between the germline ends. Germline loops: CDR1 SEHNR, CDR2 FQNEAQ (reference sequence). This chain's CDR3 is CASSLGAAADYGYTF. For the CDR3, the DNA is TGTGCCAGCAGCTTAGGGGCCGCGGCAGATTATGGCTACACCTTC.

This chain links TRBV5-3 with TRBJ1-1; D is perhaps TRBD1 (6 bases). TRBV5-3 is an ORF, with its function uncertain. The CDR3 contains 16 residues. The V end lost 4 bases, the J end lost 0 bases, and 16 bases lay between the germline ends. The CDR3, as DNA: TGTGCCAGAAGCCCGCTACAGGGCGAAATGAACACTGAAGCTTTCTTT. Residues: CARSPLQGEMNTEAFF.

Judged by abundance, this clone is medium-sized. The CDR3 nucleotides are TGTGCCAGCAGCGCCGGGCCTCGATATGGCTACACCTTC. Protein sequence: CASSAGPRYGYTF. The J gene is TRBJ1-2, the V gene TRBV7-9; no reliable D call. The V and J ends lost 5 bases and 5 bases respectively, with 12 bases between them. The length of the CDR3 is 13 residues. The germline gives CDR1 SEHNR, CDR2 FQNEAQ (reference sequence).

The chain joins TRBV28 to TRBJ2-5; TRBD1 is a possible D gene (6 bases). Germline CDR1 reads MDHEN; CDR2 reads SYDVKM. CDR3 length equals 14 residues. The germline V and J ends were trimmed by 6 bases and 4 bases, with 15 bases remaining between them. The CDR3 bases are TGTGCCAGCAGAGGGGGACGTGGCTTAGAGACCCAGTACTTC. It yields the protein CASRGGRGLETQYF.

Written as DNA, the CDR3 is TGTGCCAGCAGCAGAACCACTAGCGGGAGTAACGAGCAGTACTTC. It yields the protein CASSRTTSGSNEQYF. The genes are TRBV5-5 and TRBJ2-7; 11 bases agree with TRBD2. The CDR3 length is 15 residues. In germline, CDR1 is SGHKS, CDR2 YYEKEE (reference sequence). After removal of 4 bases from V and 5 bases from J, the junction contained 8 bases not matched to a gene.

This clone ranks as medium-sized. This sequence joins TRBV20-1 and TRBJ1-2, with a weak D call TRBD1 (6 bases). Trimming shortened V by 3 bases and J by 5 bases, and 13 bases separated the two germline ends. Germline loops: CDR1 DFQATT, CDR2 SNEGSKA (reference sequence). The CDR3 has 13 amino acids. CDR3 in amino acids: CSASEGDLYGYTF. The CDR3, as DNA: TGCAGTGCTAGTGAGGGGGACTTATATGGCTACACCTTC.

The chain recombines TRBV9 with TRBJ2-1, with 10 bases aligning to TRBD2. Trimming removed 5 bases from V and 4 bases from J; junction bases left unmatched: 6. The CDR3 contains 15 residues. Germline V gene lookup returns CDR1 SGDLS and CDR2 YYNGEE. Here the CDR3 reads CASSRSGGFYNEQFF. For the CDR3, the DNA is TGTGCCAGCAGTCGTAGCGGGGGGTTTTACAATGAGCAGTTCTTC.

This rearrangement joins TRBV2 to TRBJ1-6; D is possibly TRBD1 (5 bases). V dropped 1 base and J dropped 7 bases, with 11 bases sitting between them. This CDR3 contains 15 residues. Germline assignment: CDR1 SNHLY and CDR2 FYNNEI. The CDR3 here is CASSEEGNRNSPLHF. The CDR3 region has the DNA TGTGCCAGCAGTGAAGAGGGGAATCGGAATTCACCCCTCCACTTT.

This chain uses TRBV7-3 with TRBJ2-7; possibly TRBD1 for D (5 bases). V was cut by 1 base and J by 4 bases, with 11 bases left in between. Germline assignment: CDR1 SGHTA and CDR2 FQGTGA. The CDR3 has 14 amino acids. Here the CDR3 DNA reads TGTGCCAGCAGCTTAATGGGTGGACAATACGAGCAGTACTTC. The encoded protein is CASSLMGGQYEQYF.

This sequence joins TRBV9 and TRBJ2-3; no clear D. The V gene lost 3 bases and the J gene lost 2 bases, with 7 bases spanning the gap. This CDR3 is 13 amino acids long. Per germline, CDR1 SGDLS and CDR2 YYNGEE. The CDR3 is CASSADSTDTQYF. CDR3 in DNA: TGTGCCAGCAGCGCCGACTCCACAGATACGCAGTATTTT.

The CDR3 DNA reads as TGTGCCAGCAGCTTAGCAGGGACTAGCGGGACCTACGAGCAGTACTTC. Encoded protein: CASSLAGTSGTYEQYF. V usage is TRBV7-2 and J usage is TRBJ2-7; TRBD2 matches 13 bases. Germline CDR1 and CDR2: SGHTA and FQGNSA. The V segment lost 0 bases and the J segment 2 bases; nucleotides outside the gene matches: 1. The CDR3 is made up of 16 amino acids.

In its sample, this clone was seen once. The chain links TRBV11-3 to TRBJ2-5; D is undetermined. This CDR3 is built from 15 residues. Germline V lookup: CDR1 SGHNT, CDR2 YENEEA. The V end was cut by 1 base, the J end by 2 bases, with 11 bases between. The CDR3 reads CASSLGQAKQETQYF. The CDR3 DNA reads TGTGCCAGCAGCTTAGGGCAGGCGAAACAAGAGACCCAGTACTTC.

The chain is built from TRBV12-5 and TRBJ2-7; D is possibly TRBD1 (6 bases). In germline, CDR1 is LGHNT, CDR2 FRNRAP. Deletions cut 7 bases from V and 3 bases from J, with 13 bases between. This CDR3 comprises 13 residues. The CDR3 protein is CASVRDTGYEQYF. In DNA form, the CDR3 reads TGTGCTAGTGTTAGGGACACAGGCTACGAGCAGTACTTC.

The V and J genes are TRBV7-9 and TRBJ2-2; D gene unclear. Germline V gene lookup returns CDR1 SEHNR and CDR2 FQNEAQ (reference sequence). CDR3 length: 13 residues. Trimming took off 2 bases at V and 0 bases at J, with 1 base between the two ends. CDR3 amino acids: CASSLTNTGELFF. CDR3 bases: TGTGCCAGCAGCTTAACGAACACCGGGGAGCTGTTTTTT.

The gene calls are TRBV6-5 and TRBJ1-6; 7 bases are shared with TRBD1. The ends lost 5 bases at V and 5 bases at J; junction bases unmatched: 6. The CDR3 extends over 15 amino acids. The V gene's germline CDR1 is MNHEY and CDR2 SVGAGI. CDR3 region: CASSRQGEDNSPLHF. The DNA of the CDR3 is TGTGCCAGCAGTAGACAGGGTGAGGATAATTCACCCCTCCACTTT.

The J gene is TRBJ1-6, the V gene TRBV18; D is possibly TRBD1 (6 bases). Germline V gives CDR1 KGHSH, CDR2 LQKENI. Trimming shortened V by 3 bases and J by 11 bases, and 11 bases separated the two germline ends. The CDR3 covers 13 residues. The CDR3 DNA reads as TGTGCCAGCTCACCGGTACAGGGTCCACCCCTCCACTTT. It specifies CASSPVQGPPLHF.